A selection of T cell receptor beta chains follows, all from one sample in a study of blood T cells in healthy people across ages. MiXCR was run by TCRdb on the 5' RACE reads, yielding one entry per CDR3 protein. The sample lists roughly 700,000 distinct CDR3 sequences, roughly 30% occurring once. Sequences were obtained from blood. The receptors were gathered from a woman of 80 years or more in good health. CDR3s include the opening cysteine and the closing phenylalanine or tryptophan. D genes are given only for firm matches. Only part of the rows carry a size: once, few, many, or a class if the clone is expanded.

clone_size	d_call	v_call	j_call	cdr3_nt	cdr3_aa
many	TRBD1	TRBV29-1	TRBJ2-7	TGCAGCGTCGCCCGGGACAGGGGTCACGAGCAGTACTTC	CSVARDRGHEQYF
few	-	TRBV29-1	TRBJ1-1	TGCAGCGTGGGCCCAGGAGGGAGGGATACTGAAGCTTTCTTT	CSVGPGGRDTEAFF
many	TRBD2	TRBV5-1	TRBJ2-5	TGCGCCAGCAGCTTGGCTCTAGCGGGGTCGGAGACCCAGTACTTC	CASSLALAGSETQYF
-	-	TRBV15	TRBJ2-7	TGTGCCACCTCAGGGTTTCACGAGCAGTACTTC	CATSGFHEQYF
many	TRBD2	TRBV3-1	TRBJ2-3	TGTGCCAGCAGCCACCCCGCACAAGCGGGGCTCCAAGATACGCAGTATTTT	CASSHPAQAGLQDTQYF
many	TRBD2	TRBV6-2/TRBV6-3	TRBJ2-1	TGTGCCACCGGGGGGAGGGACTTCTACAATGAGCAGTTCTTC	CATGGRDFYNEQFF
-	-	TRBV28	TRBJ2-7	TGTGCCAGCAGTTTATTGGACCCGTCCTGGACCCGCTCCTACGAGCAGTACTTC	CASSLLDPSWTRSYEQYF
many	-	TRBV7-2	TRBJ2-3	TGTGCCAGCCGGCGAGGGTCTAGCACAGATACGCAGTATTTT	CASRRGSSTDTQYF
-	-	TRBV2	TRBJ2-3	TGTGCCAGCAGTGAAATCCACCCTACCGCGCATACGCAGTATTTT	CASSEIHPTAHTQYF
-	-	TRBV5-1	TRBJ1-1	TGCGCCAGCAGCTTGGTTCGGACGGACAAAGACACCGAAGCTTTCTTT	CASSLVRTDKDTEAFF
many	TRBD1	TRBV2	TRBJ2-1	TGTGCCAGCAGGCCGGGACAGGGGGCGAACAATGAGCAGTTCTTC	CASRPGQGANNEQFF
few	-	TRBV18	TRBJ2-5	TGTGCCAGCTCACCGAGGGGACGGGCCCGGGAGACCCAGTACTTC	CASSPRGRARETQYF
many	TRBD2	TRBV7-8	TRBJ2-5	TGTGCCAGCAGCCCTGATTTGACTAGCGGATATAATGAGCAGTACTTC	CASSPDLTSGYNEQYF
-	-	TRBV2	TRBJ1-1	TGTGCCAGCAGTGACTGGCAGAACACTGAAGCTTTCTTT	CASSDWQNTEAFF
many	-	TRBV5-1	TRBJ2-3	TGCGCCAGCAGGACTAGGGGATTAACAGATACGCAGTATTTT	CASRTRGLTDTQYF